Presented here are 32 T cell receptor beta chains from one specimen sequenced in a study of T cells in Graves' hyperthyroidism and ophthalmopathy. RNA transcripts gave rise to amplified TCR beta CDR3 regions. The TCR CDR3 first-round RT-PCR relied on the HTBI primer set. TCRdb re-called the multiplex PCR reads through MiXCR, storing one row per CDR3 protein. The table has under 400,000 distinct CDR3 sequences, 15% seen once. What was sequenced was blood. All receptors come from a woman aged 55-75 years with Graves' ophthalmopathy.

This clonotype came up many times. The chain carries TRBV20-1 and TRBJ1-5; 10 bases align to TRBD1. The CDR3 is 14 amino acids. Germline V gene data show CDR1 as DFQATT and CDR2 as SNEGSKA (reference sequence). The ends lost 5 bases at V and 3 bases at J; junction bases unmatched: 4. CDR3 residues: CSAPGQGYNQPQHF. CDR3 sequence (DNA): TGCAGTGCTCCGGGACAGGGGTACAATCAGCCCCAGCATTTT.

The chain employs TRBV25-1 and TRBJ2-3, with D perhaps being TRBD1 or TRBD2 (6 bases each). The CDR3 sequence is 15 residues long. The germline CDR1 and CDR2 sequences are MGHDK and SYGVNS. V lost 1 base and J lost 2, with 10 bases in between. CDR3: CASSEFRGVTDTQYF. In DNA, the CDR3 is TGTGCCAGCAGTGAATTTAGGGGGGTCACAGATACGCAGTATTTT.

This clonotype was seen many times. The genes are TRBV20-1 and TRBJ2-3; D ambiguous. Germline V lookup: CDR1 DFQATT, CDR2 SNEGSKA (reference sequence). This CDR3 region has 13 residues. V lost 6 bases and J lost 6, with 16 bases in between. CDR3 amino acids: CSAPGPLGDTQYF. The CDR3 bases are TGCAGTGCCCCCGGGCCCCTCGGGGATACGCAGTATTTT.

The chain joins TRBV6-2 or TRBV6-3 to TRBJ1-2, with no clear D. This CDR3 contains 13 residues. Germline CDR1 MNHEY, CDR2 SVGEGT. Trimming stripped 4 bases from V and 2 bases from J, with 8 bases between. The DNA of the CDR3 is TGTGCCAGCAGTTTACCTAGGAACTATGGCTACACCTTC. Its translation: CASSLPRNYGYTF.

The gene calls are TRBV19 and TRBJ1-4; tentatively, D is TRBD1 (5 bases). The CDR3 consists of 15 residues. Germline V gene sequence: CDR1 LNHDA, CDR2 SQIVND (reference sequence). V was shortened by 7 bases and J by 6 bases, with 18 bases between the two germline ends. This chain's CDR3 is CASNGQGGIHEKLFF. The DNA of the CDR3 is TGTGCCAGTAACGGGCAGGGAGGCATTCATGAAAAACTGTTTTTT.

The rearrangement uses TRBV27 and TRBJ2-7; 9 nucleotides match TRBD2. V shed 2 bases, J shed 7 bases, and the junction held 15 bases outside the gene matches. This CDR3 contains 17 residues. The germline gives CDR1 MNHEY, CDR2 SMNVEV (reference sequence). CDR3 bases: TGTGCCAGCAGTTTACGAGGGGCGGGAGGGCTGCCTCGGGAGCAGTACTTC. Its protein is CASSLRGAGGLPREQYF.

This clonotype was detected a few times. J is TRBJ2-1 and V is TRBV20-1; 12 nucleotides align to TRBD2. The trim removed 3 bases at V and 10 bases at J, leaving 10 bases unmatched. CDR1 is DFQATT, CDR2 SNEGSKA, per germline (reference sequence). The CDR3 sequence is 15 residues long. The CDR3 protein is CSASLAGGLAGEQFF. The CDR3 coding sequence is TGCAGTGCTAGCCTAGCGGGAGGGCTGGCAGGCGAGCAGTTCTTC.

This clonotype has more than one count but fewer than ten. The gene calls are TRBV6-1 and TRBJ2-1; no reliable D call. Germline V gene data show CDR1 as MNHNS and CDR2 as SASEGT. V lost 3 bases and J 11 bases, leaving 17 bases between the germline ends. This CDR3 spans 14 amino acids. CDR3 in DNA: TGTGCCAGCAGTGACTCGGGCGGTAAGGCCAAGCAGTTCTTC. Its translation: CASSDSGGKAKQFF.

The rearrangement uses TRBV19 and TRBJ2-5; 14 nucleotides match TRBD2. The CDR3 covers 15 residues. After removal of 6 bases from V and 3 bases from J, the junction contained 3 bases not matched to a gene. Germline V CDR1 and CDR2: LNHDA, SQIVND (reference sequence). The CDR3 spells CASSTGLAGEETQYF. The CDR3 region has the DNA TGTGCCAGTAGCACGGGACTAGCGGGGGAAGAGACCCAGTACTTC.

There are many counts of this clonotype. The rearrangement uses TRBV12-3 or TRBV12-4 and TRBJ2-3; 10 nucleotides match TRBD1. This CDR3 is built from 18 residues. V lost 3 bases, J lost 3 bases, and 12 bases stayed unmatched. The CDR3 loop is CASSLSVGGQGFTDTQYF. The CDR3 DNA follows: TGTGCCAGCAGTTTGTCGGTTGGGGGACAGGGGTTTACAGATACGCAGTATTTT.

This clonotype was seen ten or more times. This chain uses TRBV7-6 with TRBJ2-7, with 10 bases that match TRBD2. The CDR3 totals 14 residues. After removal of 4 bases from V and 7 bases from J, the junction contained 7 bases not matched to a gene. The germline gives CDR1 SGHVS, CDR2 FNYEAQ. The CDR3 coding sequence is TGTGCCAGCAGCTCTCAGACTAGCGGGTTTGAGCAGTACTTC. Protein product: CASSSQTSGFEQYF. The full variable domain, completed using reference TRBV7-6 and TRBJ2-7, is GAGVSQSPRYKVTKRGQDVALRCDPISGHVSLYWYRQALGQGPEFLTYFNYEAQQDKSGLPNDRFSAERPEGSISTLTIQRTEQRDSAMYRCASSSQTSGFEQYFGPGTRLTVT.

In this sample, this clonotype turned up many times. The V gene is TRBV20-1, the J gene TRBJ2-7; 9 bases align to TRBD2. There are 13 residues in the CDR3. Germline CDR1 is DFQATT and CDR2 is SNEGSKA (reference sequence). Germline trimming cut 4 bases from V and 7 bases from J; bases unmatched to any gene: 8. The CDR3 DNA sequence: TGCAGTGCTAAGGCGGGAGGGCCGAAAGAGCAGTACTTC. Translating gives CSAKAGGPKEQYF.

This clonotype was recorded many times. The chain joins TRBV11-2 to TRBJ2-7; D call uncertain. With 3 bases removed from V and 3 bases from J, the gap between germline ends came to 9 bases. CDR1 is SGHAT and CDR2 is FQNNGV in the germline V gene. CDR3 size: 13 residues. CDR3 coding DNA: TGTGCCAGCAGCTTGTCGCCCGGCTACGAGCAGTACTTC. As protein: CASSLSPGYEQYF.

This clonotype is large within its sample. The rearrangement joins TRBV12-3 or TRBV12-4 to TRBJ2-5; no clear D. Between the trimmed V and J ends, which lost 2 bases and 3 bases, there was a span of 4 bases. This CDR3 spans 12 amino acids. The CDR3 loop is CASSLREETQYF. The CDR3 DNA reads as TGTGCCAGCAGTTTAAGGGAAGAGACCCAGTACTTC.

This clonotype was detected ten times or more. The V gene is TRBV5-1, the J gene TRBJ2-7, with 7 bases identical to TRBD1. The germline V gene has CDR1 SGHRS and CDR2 YFSETQ. The ends lost 7 bases at V and 2 bases at J; junction bases unmatched: 6. CDR3 length: 13 residues. The CDR3 DNA reads TGCGCCAGCCGACAGGGTTTCACCTACGAGCAGTACTTC. Its translation is CASRQGFTYEQYF.

The sample holds many counts of this clonotype. V and J are TRBV10-3 and TRBJ2-5; 8 bases match TRBD1. The CDR3 runs to 17 residues. Germline CDR1 and CDR2: ENHRY and SYGVKD. J was trimmed by 4 bases and V by 0 bases; bases with no gene match: 10. CDR3 nucleotides: TGTGCCATCAGTGAGTCGATGGCAGGGGGCGAGGGAGAGACCCAGTACTTC. Its protein product is CAISESMAGGEGETQYF.

This clonotype was seen a few times. V gene TRBV7-8 combines with J gene TRBJ2-2; TRBD2 agrees at 10 bases. This CDR3 has 16 amino acids. Germline V gene data show CDR1 as SGHVS and CDR2 as FQNEAQ. The ends lost 6 bases at V and 4 bases at J; junction bases unmatched: 8. The CDR3 protein is CASSHSGRKLTGELFF. CDR3 nucleotides: TGTGCCAGCAGTCATAGCGGGAGGAAACTCACCGGGGAGCTGTTTTTT.

This clonotype was recorded at least ten times. At one end the junction does not follow the germline gene, possibly because of a read error. The CDR3 protein is CASSGSGTAEETQYF. The CDR3 nucleotides are TGTGCCAGTAGTGGATCCGGGACAGCTGAAGAGACCCAGTACTTC. This chain uses TRBV6-1 with TRBJ2-5, with TRBD1 matching 7 bases. CDR1 is MNHNS and CDR2 is SASEGT in the germline V gene. The CDR3 has 15 amino acids.

This chain links TRBV19 with TRBJ2-5; TRBD2 is a possible D gene (6 bases). Judging by the DNA end, TRBJ2-1 fits better; the J call may be wrong. The germline CDR1 and CDR2 sequences are LNHDA and SQIVND (reference sequence). The CDR3 spans 16 residues. CDR3 nucleotides: TGTGCCAGTACCGAAACCCACGCTAGCGACCAAGAGACCCAGTTCTTC. It codes for CASTETHASDQETQFF.

This clonotype occurred many times. The chain employs TRBV12-3 or TRBV12-4 and TRBJ1-4; D not resolved. The V end was cut by 3 bases, the J end by 2 bases, with 7 bases between. The CDR3 loop spans 14 amino acids. As DNA, the CDR3 is TGTGCCAGCAGTTTGGGGAGGACTAATGAAAAACTGTTTTTT. It yields the protein CASSLGRTNEKLFF.

This clonotype was counted between two and nine times. The rearrangement joins TRBV24-1 to TRBJ2-1; 9 nucleotides match TRBD2. The CDR3 sequence is 15 residues long. Germline V gene sequence: CDR1 KGHDR, CDR2 SFDVKD. V was clipped by 4 bases and J by 9 bases; unmatched bases: 9. CDR3 sequence reads: CATSEGGRALGEQFF. In DNA form, the CDR3 reads TGTGCCACCAGTGAGGGCGGGAGGGCCCTCGGTGAGCAGTTCTTC.

This chain joins TRBV20-1 and TRBJ1-1; 9 bases are shared with TRBD1. CDR1 and CDR2 (germline): DFQATT, SNEGSKA (reference sequence). After removal of 1 base from V and 0 bases from J, the junction contained 15 bases not matched to a gene. CDR3 length: 19 residues. CDR3 coding DNA: TGCAGTGCTAGAGGGATTTGGGGACAGGGTTTGGGGATGAACACTGAAGCTTTCTTT. Its translation: CSARGIWGQGLGMNTEAFF.

The chain couples TRBV6-1 to TRBJ2-2, with D possibly called TRBD1 or TRBD2 (5 bases each). CDR1 and CDR2 (germline): MNHNS, SASEGT. There are 16 residues in the CDR3. The ends were cut back, 7 bases at V and 0 bases at J, with 15 bases in the middle. The CDR3 nucleotides read TGTGCCAGCACCCCGGGACCCCTCGCGAACACCGGGGAGCTGTTTTTT. It translates to CASTPGPLANTGELFF.

At least ten counts were recorded for this clonotype. This sequence joins TRBV20-1 and TRBJ2-1; weak D call: TRBD1 (5 bases). CDR3 length equals 13 residues. Trimming removed 0 bases from V and 6 bases from J, with 9 bases in between. Looked up from germline, CDR1 is DFQATT and CDR2 is SNEGSKA (reference sequence). The CDR3 here is CSARETGVNEQFF. For the CDR3, the DNA is TGCAGTGCTAGAGAAACAGGAGTCAATGAGCAGTTCTTC.

This clonotype was counted a few times. CDR3 coding DNA: TGTGCCAGCAGTTACGTACAGTCAGATACGCAGTATTTT. Protein product: CASSYVQSDTQYF. This rearrangement joins TRBV6-2 or TRBV6-3 to TRBJ2-3; the D is unclear. Germline values: CDR1 MNHEY, CDR2 SVGEGT. With 2 bases removed from V and 4 bases from J, the gap between germline ends came to 7 bases. The CDR3 loop spans 13 amino acids.

This clonotype came up a few times. The chain uses TRBV7-9 and TRBJ1-3; tentative D call: TRBD1 (5 bases). V was trimmed by 5 bases and J by 6 bases, leaving 11 bases between them. This CDR3 is built from 13 residues. Germline CDR1 SEHNR, CDR2 FQNEAQ (reference sequence). CDR3 protein: CASSPGQKNTIYF. CDR3 in DNA: TGTGCCAGCAGCCCAGGACAAAAAAACACCATATATTTT.

This clonotype appeared a few times. The gene calls are TRBV19 and TRBJ1-2; TRBD1 is a possible D gene (5 bases). Deletions cut 9 bases from V and 3 bases from J, with 11 bases between. This CDR3 is 12 amino acids long. Per germline, CDR1 LNHDA and CDR2 SQIVND (reference sequence). The CDR3 coding sequence is TGTGCCAGCAGCGGGGGGGACTATGGCTACACCTTC. Amino acid sequence: CASSGGDYGYTF. The full variable domain, with the rest looked up from reference TRBV19 and TRBJ1-2, is DGGITQSPKYLFRKEGQNVTLSCEQNLNHDAMYWYRQDPGQGLRLIYYSQIVNDFQKGDIAEGYSVSREKKESFPLTVTSAQKNPTAFYLCASSGGDYGYTFGSGTRLTVV.

The V call is TRBV19, the J call TRBJ2-7, with TRBD1 identical over 8 bases. Germline CDR1 and CDR2: LNHDA and SQIVND (reference sequence). CDR3 length: 15 amino acids. V trimming: 5 bases; J trimming: 3 bases; junction bases outside the gene matches: 9. CDR3 sequence: CASSPMDRAGYEQYF. CDR3 in DNA: TGTGCCAGTAGTCCGATGGACAGGGCAGGCTACGAGCAGTACTTC.

J is TRBJ2-2 and V is TRBV19; D uncertain. The CDR3 runs 14 residues. Germline values: CDR1 LNHDA, CDR2 SQIVND (reference sequence). V shed 0 bases and J shed 7 bases, with 9 bases lying between them. The CDR3 DNA follows: TGTGCCAGTAGTATAGATGTCAGATTCGGGGAGCTGTTTTTT. As protein: CASSIDVRFGELFF.

The chain links TRBV28 to TRBJ2-1; 10 bases align to TRBD2. The germline gives CDR1 MDHEN, CDR2 SYDVKM. CDR3 length equals 15 residues. The junction had 5 bases not matched to a gene; V was cut back by 7 bases and J by 2 bases. The CDR3 DNA reads as TGTGCCAGCACCCCTAGCGGGAGACCCTACAATGAGCAGTTCTTC. It codes for CASTPSGRPYNEQFF.

This clonotype was recorded at least ten times. J is TRBJ2-1 and V is TRBV7-2; D may be TRBD2 (7 bases). Trimming shortened V by 5 bases and J by 4 bases, and 15 bases separated the two germline ends. Germline V gene data show CDR1 as SGHTA and CDR2 as FQGNSA. The CDR3 is made up of 15 amino acids. The CDR3 is CASSRGEGRYNEQFF. DNA of the CDR3: TGTGCCAGCAGCAGGGGGGAGGGGCGATACAATGAGCAGTTCTTC.

This clonotype was recorded at least ten times. This chain links TRBV28 with TRBJ2-5; D ambiguous. CDR3 length: 16 amino acids. Germline CDR1 MDHEN, CDR2 SYDVKM. V was shortened by 6 bases and J by 5 bases, with 22 bases between the two germline ends. CDR3: CASRTGLQVGRETQYF. The CDR3 region has the DNA TGTGCCAGCAGGACCGGGCTTCAGGTGGGTCGGGAGACCCAGTACTTC.